These T cell receptor beta chains were read from a single sample in a study of cytomegalovirus exposure and HLA in healthy donors. TCRdb keeps only in-frame clones here, not all; method: immunoSEQ multiplex PCR. Of fewer than 150,000 clones in the sample, approximately 80% are singletons; the top ten hold 4.9%. Sequencing used PBMCs. The receptors here all came from a woman in her forties or fifties in good health and CMV-seronegative. The CDR3 runs from the conserved cysteine through the conserved F or W. D genes are given only for firm matches. Where a row states a size, it is once, few, many or the class of an expanded clone; other rows omit it.

TRBJ1-1 - TRBV18 - CASSPGIRENTEAFF TGTGCCAGCTCACCAGGGATCAGGGAGAACACTGAAGCTTTCTTT
TRBJ2-1 - TRBV4-3 - CASSQAPGGGREQFF TGCGCCAGCAGCCAAGCTCCGGGGGGCGGGCGGGAGCAGTTCTTC
TRBJ2-1 - TRBV7-2 - CASTVTGFSYNEQFF TGTGCCAGCACCGTGACAGGCTTCTCCTACAATGAGCAGTTCTTC
TRBJ2-5 TRBD2 TRBV6-4 - CASSESGGAETQYF TGTGCCAGCAGTGAAAGCGGGGGGGCAGAGACCCAGTACTTC
TRBJ1-5 TRBD1 TRBV27 few CASSFRGSNQPQHF TGTGCCAGCAGTTTCAGGGGGAGCAATCAGCCCCAGCATTTT
TRBJ1-2 - TRBV18 - CASSTLPGERGGYTF TGTGCCAGCTCAACCTTGCCGGGGGAGCGAGGTGGCTACACCTTC
TRBJ1-1 - TRBV14 - CASSHHRVRNTEAFF TGTGCCAGCAGCCACCACAGGGTAAGGAACACTGAAGCTTTCTTT
TRBJ1-4 - TRBV9 - CASSGGGKLFF TGTGCCAGCAGCGGAGGGGGAAAACTGTTTTTT
TRBJ2-7 TRBD1 TRBV5-4 - CASSPGQDKSYYEQYF TGTGCCAGCAGCCCCGGACAGGACAAATCCTACTACGAGCAGTACTTC
TRBJ1-2 - TRBV11-2 - CASSPKAGSDYGYTF TGTGCCAGCAGCCCGAAGGCAGGGTCGGACTATGGCTACACCTTC
TRBJ2-3 TRBD2 TRBV5-3 - CARSLESGTSGGMCTDTQYF TGTGCCAGAAGCTTGGAATCCGGAACTAGCGGGGGGATGTGCACAGATACGCAGTATTTT
TRBJ2-7 TRBD2 TRBV4-1 - CASSQGSQGGFREQYF TGCGCCAGCAGCCAAGGATCCCAGGGAGGGTTTCGCGAGCAGTACTTC
TRBJ1-2 TRBD1 TRBV28 - CASSYRGNYGYTF TGTGCCAGCAGTTACAGGGGAAACTATGGCTACACCTTC
TRBJ2-1 TRBD2 TRBV30 few CAWSVSGGYEQFF TGTGCCTGGAGTGTTAGCGGGGGCTATGAGCAGTTCTTC